This is a list of T cell receptor beta chains from one sample in a study of T cell repertoires in cytomegalovirus infection. In TCRdb, the reads were re-called with MiXCR into one record per CDR3 protein. The sample shows fewer than 550,000 distinct CDR3 sequences, 15% to 20% of them seen only once. Source material: CD8+ T cells from PBMCs. These receptors were collected from a human donor in good health (CMV status not recorded). Some clones in this sample may be carry-over from other donors' samples. Both conserved end residues are part of each CDR3. The D gene is left open where the match is weak. Size tells how often a clone was seen (once, few, many) or the class of an expanded clone, and some rows leave it out.

size: many
D: NA
J: TRBJ1-2
V: TRBV28
CDR3: CASSPLGQNAYGYTF
DNA: TGTGCCAGCAGCCCGCTCGGACAGAACGCCTATGGCTACACCTTC

size: NA
D: TRBD1
J: TRBJ1-5
V: TRBV19
CDR3: CASSRPGQGLQSNQPQHF
DNA: TGTGCCAGTAGTAGGCCGGGACAGGGGCTTCAGAGCAATCAGCCCCAGCATTTT

size: NA
D: TRBD1
J: TRBJ1-1
V: TRBV6-1
CDR3: CASSGQGFTEAFF
DNA: TGTGCCAGCAGTGGACAGGGATTCACTGAAGCTTTCTTT

size: many
D: TRBD2
J: TRBJ2-3
V: TRBV7-3
CDR3: CASSWTSGSVDTQYF
DNA: TGTGCCAGCAGCTGGACTAGCGGGAGCGTAGATACGCAGTATTTT

size: many
D: NA
J: TRBJ2-7
V: TRBV7-9
CDR3: CASSLGRGAAAYEQYF
DNA: TGTGCCAGCAGCTTAGGGAGGGGCGCCGCTGCCTACGAGCAGTACTTC

size: few
D: NA
J: TRBJ1-3
V: TRBV9
CDR3: CASKQGNTIYF
DNA: TGTGCCAGCAAGCAAGGAAACACCATATATTTT

size: few
D: NA
J: TRBJ2-1
V: TRBV11-2
CDR3: CASSLGAGGRLGSYNEQFF
DNA: TGTGCCAGCAGCTTAGGGGCTGGAGGACGTCTGGGGTCATACAATGAGCAGTTCTTC

size: few
D: TRBD1
J: TRBJ2-7
V: TRBV11-3
CDR3: CASSLWGTGDEQYF
DNA: TGTGCCAGCAGCTTATGGGGGACAGGGGACGAGCAGTACTTC

size: many
D: NA
J: TRBJ2-6
V: TRBV19
CDR3: CANLVHNFSVGANVLTF
DNA: TGTGCCAATCTAGTACATAATTTCTCTGTTGGGGCCAACGTCCTGACTTTC

size: many
D: NA
J: TRBJ2-7
V: TRBV3-1
CDR3: CAIAQGVLYEQYF
DNA: TGTGCCATCGCTCAAGGGGTTCTCTACGAGCAGTACTTC

size: many
D: NA
J: TRBJ2-2
V: TRBV4-2
CDR3: CASSGGIGELFF
DNA: TGTGCCAGCAGCGGCGGAATCGGGGAGCTGTTTTTT

size: few
D: TRBD1
J: TRBJ1-2
V: TRBV29-1
CDR3: CSVEPTGEGYTF
DNA: TGCAGCGTTGAGCCGACAGGGGAAGGCTACACCTTC

size: many
D: TRBD2
J: TRBJ2-3
V: TRBV19
CDR3: CASSRLTSEKPLDTQYF
DNA: TGTGCCAGTAGTAGGCTGACTAGCGAGAAGCCCCTCGATACGCAGTATTTT

size: NA
D: NA
J: TRBJ1-2
V: TRBV19
CDR3: CASISAGENSNYGYTF
DNA: TGTGCCAGTATATCGGCGGGAGAAAACTCTAACTATGGCTACACCTTC

size: few
D: TRBD1
J: TRBJ2-7
V: TRBV4-1
CDR3: CASSQGRDRGWYEQYF
DNA: TGCGCCAGCAGCCAAGGCCGGGACAGGGGTTGGTACGAGCAGTACTTC

size: NA
D: NA
J: TRBJ1-4
V: TRBV20-1
CDR3: CSANPLTGSANEKLFF
DNA: TGCAGTGCTAATCCCCTTACAGGCTCTGCTAATGAAAAACTGTTTTTT

size: many
D: TRBD1
J: TRBJ1-1
V: TRBV7-6
CDR3: CASGITGGLGTEAFF
DNA: TGTGCCAGCGGAATCACAGGGGGTTTGGGCACTGAAGCTTTCTTT

size: NA
D: NA
J: TRBJ1-4
V: TRBV19
CDR3: CASTPRRRGNEKLFF
DNA: TGTGCCAGTACCCCCCGCCGGCGGGGTAATGAAAAACTGTTTTTT

size: many
D: NA
J: TRBJ1-1
V: TRBV12-5
CDR3: CASADAGNTEAFF
DNA: TGTGCTAGTGCTGACGCAGGGAACACTGAAGCTTTCTTT

size: few
D: NA
J: TRBJ2-2
V: TRBV24-1
CDR3: CATSDPDSGTGELFF
DNA: TGTGCCACCAGTGACCCCGACTCCGGCACCGGGGAGCTGTTTTTT

size: NA
D: NA
J: TRBJ2-1
V: TRBV3-1
CDR3: CASSQEWSVNEQFF
DNA: TGTGCCAGCAGCCAAGAGTGGTCGGTCAATGAGCAGTTCTTC

size: many
D: NA
J: TRBJ2-3
V: TRBV7-9
CDR3: CASSSGRGGASTDTQYF
DNA: TGTGCCAGCAGCTCAGGACGTGGCGGGGCTAGCACAGATACGCAGTATTTT

size: few
D: NA
J: TRBJ1-5
V: TRBV29-1
CDR3: CSVQEYSNQPQHF
DNA: TGCAGCGTTCAGGAGTATAGCAATCAGCCCCAGCATTTT

size: NA
D: TRBD1
J: TRBJ2-2
V: TRBV10-3
CDR3: CAIRGQGANTGELFF
DNA: TGTGCCATCAGAGGACAGGGCGCGAACACCGGGGAGCTGTTTTTT

size: NA
D: NA
J: TRBJ2-7
V: TRBV9
CDR3: CASSVGGLDEQYF
DNA: TGTGCCAGCAGCGTAGGGGGTCTCGACGAGCAGTACTTC

size: few
D: TRBD2
J: TRBJ2-7
V: TRBV10-3
CDR3: CAISEPLAGDYEQYF
DNA: TGTGCCATCAGTGAGCCCCTAGCGGGAGATTACGAGCAGTACTTC

size: NA
D: NA
J: TRBJ1-3
V: TRBV7-3
CDR3: CASSSGPTGGAGNTIYF
DNA: TGTGCCAGCAGCTCAGGCCCGACAGGCGGGGCTGGAAACACCATATATTTT

size: few
D: TRBD2
J: TRBJ2-1
V: TRBV2
CDR3: CASSERVAGGHEQFF
DNA: TGTGCCAGCAGTGAAAGGGTAGCGGGAGGCCATGAGCAGTTCTTC

size: many
D: TRBD1
J: TRBJ2-1
V: TRBV2
CDR3: CATRDRGYNEQFF
DNA: TGTGCCACCAGAGACAGGGGGTACAATGAGCAGTTCTTC

size: few
D: TRBD1
J: TRBJ1-1
V: TRBV6-5
CDR3: CASSYSGTGSRNTEAFF
DNA: TGTGCCAGCAGTTACTCAGGGACAGGGTCTCGGAACACTGAAGCTTTCTTT

size: NA
D: NA
J: TRBJ1-1
V: TRBV27
CDR3: CASRGRNMNTEAFF
DNA: TGTGCCAGCAGGGGACGTAATATGAACACTGAAGCTTTCTTT